This passage covers 15 T cell receptor beta chains from one sample sequenced in a study of cytomegalovirus exposure and HLA in healthy donors. In the PCR, 60 Vbeta and 13 Jbeta primers were used. Only in-frame clones appear in the TCRdb table, and some are missing; sequencing was by immunoSEQ multiplex PCR. This table has 200,000 to 250,000 clones, about 83% appearing once. Sequencing used PBMCs. Receptors originate from a girl aged 5-17 years in good health and CMV-seronegative.

In nucleotides, the CDR3 is TGCAGCGCAGGGGAAACAGATACGCAGTATTTT. Residues: CSAGETDTQYF. The chain recombines TRBV29-1 with TRBJ2-3; possible D gene TRBD1, 6 bases. The CDR3 totals 11 residues. In germline, CDR1 is SQVTM, CDR2 ANQGSEA. Trimming took off 7 bases at V and 3 bases at J, with 8 bases between the two ends.

This chain uses TRBV13 with TRBJ2-3, with D perhaps matching TRBD1 (6 bases). V gave up 3 bases and J gave up 5 bases, with 12 bases separating them. The CDR3 length is 14 residues. CDR1 and CDR2 (germline): PRHDT, FYEKMQ (reference sequence). DNA of the CDR3: TGTGCCAGCAGCTTCGCCCGAGGGGGAGATACGCAGTATTTT. It yields the protein CASSFARGGDTQYF.

This clone has a single count. J is TRBJ1-2 and V is TRBV7-9; 9 bases align to TRBD1. Germline assignment: CDR1 SEHNR and CDR2 FQNEAQ (reference sequence). The CDR3 is made up of 13 amino acids. The CDR3 sequence: CKATGGDDYGYTF. The DNA for the CDR3 is TGTAAGGCCACAGGGGGCGACGACTATGGCTACACCTTC.

J is TRBJ1-3 and V is TRBV28; D call uncertain. The CDR3 has 14 amino acids. The V end lost 2 bases, the J end lost 3 bases, and 8 bases lay between the germline ends. Germline CDR1 and CDR2: MDHEN and SYDVKM. The CDR3 spells CASSLPSYGNTIYF. CDR3 DNA sequence: TGTGCCAGCAGTTTACCCTCTTATGGAAACACCATATATTTT.

This sequence joins TRBV11-1 and TRBJ2-7; tentatively, D is TRBD2 (5 bases). This CDR3 has 15 amino acids. V was shortened by 1 base and J by 0 bases, with 10 bases between the two germline ends. Germline V CDR1 and CDR2: SGHAT, FQDESV (reference sequence). The CDR3 loop is CASSLDLGSSYEQYF. The CDR3 nucleotides read TGTGCCAGCAGCTTAGATCTGGGGAGCTCCTACGAGCAGTACTTC. Supplemented by reference TRBV11-1 and TRBJ2-7, the full variable domain reads EAEVAQSPRYKITEKSQAVAFWCDPISGHATLYWYRQILGQGPELLVQFQDESVVDDSQLPKDRFSAERLKGVDSTLKIQPAELGDSAMYLCASSLDLGSSYEQYFGPGTRLTVT.

In this sample, this clone turned up once. V and J are TRBV11-2 and TRBJ2-7, with 7 bases fitting TRBD2. Unmatched junction bases numbered 6, after V lost 4 bases and J lost 0 bases. The CDR3 is made up of 15 amino acids. Germline V gives CDR1 SGHAT, CDR2 FQNNGV. The CDR3 loop reads CASSWAGTTSYEQYF. The CDR3 nucleotides are TGTGCCAGCAGCTGGGCCGGGACTACCTCCTACGAGCAGTACTTC.

The chain combines TRBV11-2 with TRBJ2-3; 9 positions agree with TRBD2. The CDR3 is made up of 15 amino acids. After removal of 6 bases from V and 3 bases from J, the junction contained 7 bases not matched to a gene. Per the germline V gene, CDR1 is SGHAT and CDR2 is FQNNGV. CDR3: CASSYSGSGTDTQYF. In DNA form, the CDR3 reads TGTGCCAGCAGTTATAGCGGGAGCGGGACAGATACGCAGTATTTT.

The chain uses TRBV19 and TRBJ2-4, with TRBD2 matching over 10 bases. The CDR3 extends over 17 amino acids. The V segment lost 3 bases and the J segment 2 bases; nucleotides outside the gene matches: 7. Germline CDR1 LNHDA, CDR2 SQIVND (reference sequence). DNA for the CDR3: TGTGCCAGTAGTATCAAGCGGGAGGGCCTGTCCAAAAACATTCAGTACTTC. Protein product: CASSIKREGLSKNIQYF.

The J gene is TRBJ1-1, the V gene TRBV30, with a possible D match to TRBD1 (6 bases). The ends were cut back, 2 bases at V and 0 bases at J, with 7 bases in the middle. From germline, CDR1 is GTSNPN and CDR2 SVGIG (reference sequence). This CDR3 spans 13 amino acids. The DNA for the CDR3 is TGTGCCTGGAGTACAGGGATGAACACTGAAGCTTTCTTT. It is translated as CAWSTGMNTEAFF.

The V gene is TRBV10-3, the J gene TRBJ1-5, with 7 bases aligning to TRBD1. J gave up 1 base and V 10 bases, and 4 bases lay outside the gene matches. From germline, CDR1 is ENHRY and CDR2 SYGVKD. CDR3 length equals 13 residues. The CDR3 is CATRQGSNQPQHF. The DNA of the CDR3 is TGTGCCACTCGACAGGGCAGCAATCAGCCCCAGCATTTT.

V and J are TRBV7-9 and TRBJ2-2; TRBD2 aligns across 7 bases. This CDR3 region has 15 residues. Trimming at V came to 5 bases and at J to 1 base, leaving 4 bases not matched to a gene. Germline values: CDR1 SEHNR, CDR2 FQNEAQ (reference sequence). Here the CDR3 reads CASSSGVGNTGELFF. For the CDR3, the DNA is TGTGCCAGCAGCAGCGGGGTTGGGAACACCGGGGAGCTGTTTTTT.

The J gene is TRBJ2-3, the V gene TRBV6-6, with TRBD2 identical over 10 bases. The CDR3 covers 14 residues. V lost 6 bases, J lost 0 bases, and 0 bases stayed unmatched. Germline-derived CDR1 and CDR2 are MNHNY and SVGAGI (reference sequence). Here the CDR3 DNA reads TGTGCCAGCAGGACTAGCGGGAGCACAGATACGCAGTATTTT. It is translated as CASRTSGSTDTQYF.

V usage is TRBV18 and J usage is TRBJ2-3; D is perhaps TRBD1 (5 bases). The CDR3 covers 17 residues. The germline V and J ends were trimmed by 4 bases and 0 bases, with 17 bases remaining between them. Germline V gene data show CDR1 as KGHSH and CDR2 as LQKENI. CDR3 protein: CASSHQLTALSTDTQYF. CDR3 coding DNA: TGTGCCAGCTCACACCAATTGACAGCACTGAGCACAGATACGCAGTATTTT.

The rearrangement uses TRBV2 and TRBJ1-2, with D unclear. CDR1 and CDR2 (germline): SNHLY, FYNNEI. This CDR3 spans 15 amino acids. With 6 bases removed from V and 5 bases from J, the gap between germline ends came to 19 bases. CDR3 coding DNA: TGTGCCAGCAGCCCGTCTCGGGAGCTTTCATATGGCTACACCTTC. Translated: CASSPSRELSYGYTF.

The chain has TRBV7-9 and TRBJ1-1, with D possibly being TRBD1 (5 bases). The V gene lost 2 bases and the J gene lost 7 bases, with 26 bases spanning the gap. The CDR3 covers 18 residues. The germline gives CDR1 SEHNR, CDR2 FQNEAQ (reference sequence). In DNA, the CDR3 is TGTGCCAGCAGCTTAAAGGGTTCGGTGGGGCAGGGAGGTTTTGAAGCTTTCTTT. Translating gives CASSLKGSVGQGGFEAFF.